This TCR beta chain was documented in a study of TIL therapy for anti-PD-1-resistant metastatic lung cancer. Overall study: Half of patients were current or former smokers. By whole-exome sequencing, median non-synonymous tumor mutation burden was around 1.4 mutations per megabase.

In regard to this clone: Its antigen is undetermined.

Study-wide results and caveats: Infused TIL clonotypes partially replaced the baseline blood repertoire, then decayed over months. Treatment-naive, never-smoker and oncogene-addicted patients were overrepresented in this highly selected cohort.

Sequencing used immunoSEQ v3. Some clones are missing from TCRdb's copy, which holds only in-frame ones; the method was immunoSEQ multiplex PCR. The sample contains tens of thousands of clones, about 86% of which appear only once. Time point: pre-treatment sample, taken before nivolumab and TIL therapy. This sequence was found in a person between 25 and 79 years old with non-small cell lung cancer. Sequenced here: blood, sampled at baseline.

The CDR3 loop reads CATGTAGANVLTF. In DNA form, the CDR3 reads TGTGCCACAGGGACGGCTGGGGCCAACGTCCTGACTTTC. The chain uses TRBV25-1 and TRBJ2-6; D is perhaps TRBD1 or TRBD2 (5 bases each). Germline V gene lookup returns CDR1 MGHDK and CDR2 SYGVNS. Trimming took 10 bases from V and 2 from J, leaving 9 bases between them. The CDR3 length is 13 residues.